This entry is about one TCR beta chain. The source of the sample is a study of blood T cell repertoires in COVID-19. Sequencing was performed with immunoSEQ multiplex PCR; in TCRdb, only in-frame clones are kept and a portion is missing. Of a few hundred thousand clones in the sample, 91% were seen once. The CDR3 is made up of 16 amino acids. Trimming left V 0 bases short and J 12 bases short, with 20 bases between. The germline CDR1 and CDR2 sequences are LNHDA and SQIVND (reference sequence). This clonotype was sampled from a woman between 40 and 50 years old who had been exposed to COVID-19. The material sequenced was PBMCs or T cells enriched from blood (not recorded which). The V and J genes are TRBV19 and TRBJ1-4, with D maybe TRBD1 (6 bases). CDR3 nucleotides: TGTGCCAGTAGTATAGATCACGGGACCCCGGGGGGCCAACTGTTTTTT. The encoded protein is CASSIDHGTPGGQLFF.